This T cell receptor (beta chain) was captured by sequencing in a study of regulatory T cells in long-lasting Graves disease (dated by TCRdb to 2020 to 2022). The study in broad terms: Patients with newly diagnosed Graves' disease had been on antithyroid drugs for under 3 months. Persistent Graves' disease patients were compared with newly diagnosed Graves' disease patients by peripheral blood TCR sequencing and RNA sequencing. The study was registered as a clinical trial and conducted in China. A total of roughly 33 samples underwent TCR sequencing: around 13 from persistent and about 20 from newly diagnosed Graves' disease patients.

This clonotype appeared many times. No cognate antigen has been identified for it. Qualities for individual bases were not recorded, and no much larger clone is one base off. Looking up the germline V gene yields CDR1 SNHLY and CDR2 FYNNEI. Trimming leaves V shorter by 2 bases and J shorter by 4 bases, with the junction holding 7 bases beyond the gene matches. Including cysteine and phenylalanine, the CDR3 has 16 amino acids. Only the CDR3 part of the read is kept: 48 bases, read in frame from the first base. The time point label here, explained by the study, means: newly diagnosed GD, antithyroid drugs for less than 3 months. For both TCR sequencing and RNA sequencing, RNA was extracted from PBMCs in TRIzol. Graves' disease was diagnosed according to American Thyroid Association guidelines. Patients for the study were recruited at an endocrinology department in Xi'an, China. Each patient gave approximately 10 milliliters of peripheral blood, collected in an EDTA anticoagulant tube. Ficoll Paque Plus density gradient separation was used to isolate PBMCs, and no additional T cell sorting was done. An Agilent 2100 Bioanalyzer and agarose gel were used to assess RNA quality, and a NanoDrop 2000 was used to measure RNA concentration.

What the research found in general, with its limitations: The small sample size was acknowledged by the authors as a limitation that may reduce accuracy. Because the primary lesion, thyroid tissue, could not be accessed, the study looked at peripheral blood alone. Only the TCR beta chain was sequenced and analyzed. Persistent Graves' disease patients showed lower TCR Shannon entropy and fewer highly expanded clones than newly diagnosed patients, suggesting clonal expansion. Persistent disease showed preferential use of TRBV28, TRBJ1-2 and TRBJ2-5, whereas newly diagnosed disease favored TRBV20-1 and TRBJ2-1. More public clonotypes were shared among persistent patients (over 2,500) than among newly diagnosed patients (roughly 960).

The library was generated by multiplex PCR. These reads were obtained on an Illumina HiSeq 4000. CDR3 regions were amplified by Arm-PCR with iRepertoire HTBI primers to construct TCR beta libraries. Before sequencing, the PCR products went through gel purification. Processing in the source paper ran as follows. Across samples, approximately 68 TRBV and 15 or so TRBJ segments were identified and used for gene usage analysis of CDR3 amino acid clonotypes. COPE and FqMerger were used to merge the filtered high-quality paired reads into contigs. BLAST was used to align contigs to IMGT TRBV, TRBD and TRBJ reference genes, with CDR3 defined following IMGT. Any clonotype with a frequency above 0.1% was classified as a highly expanded clone. Shannon entropy served as the measure of repertoire diversity, while the Gini coefficient captured V-J evenness. A clonotype was considered public if more than one individual shared it. TCRdb handled the public reads itself, with Q25 trimming in fastp and clone calling in MiXCR, and kept productive beta chains. Identical CDR3 protein sequences are pooled into one entry, listed with their most common genes and DNA. TCRdb's processing, not the study's, gives the V and J calls here. The table for this sample lists 560,000 or so distinct CDR3 sequences; 15% to 20% of them were counted only once. Around 12% of the sample rests with the top ten.

This same sample was also taken into another study, of T cells in Graves' hyperthyroidism and ophthalmopathy. As the second paper documents: Graves' hyperthyroidism was defined as stable when no progression to ophthalmopathy occurred over 18 months of follow-up. Hyperthyroidism patients were newly diagnosed, had a disease duration of under 2 months, and were aged 18 to 65 years. The study excluded patients with uncontrolled infections, other autoimmune diseases, pregnancy or lactation. Diagnoses were based on clinical symptoms, serum thyroxine and TRAb, thyroid ultrasound and orbital computed tomography. A first-round RT-PCR of the TCR CDR3 used the HTBI primer set with the Qiagen OneStep RT-PCR kit. Blood samples also contained most of the expanded thyroid clonotypes (frequency above 0.001), which suggests that blood repertoires may reflect thyroid immune responses. A 13 V-J signature model separated ophthalmopathy from stable hyperthyroidism, with nearly 90% sensitivity and roughly 82% specificity in cross-validation and 80%/75% in testing. During validation, the model predicted progression to ophthalmopathy a median of approximately 7 months ahead of onset, with almost 71% sensitivity and 72.22% specificity. To identify distinguishing TCR V-J signatures, a discovery cohort of around 98 patients was used, comprising 43 with Graves' ophthalmopathy and 57 with stable Graves' hyperthyroidism. Prospective prediction of ophthalmopathy was tested in an independent validation cohort of 18 to 20 hyperthyroidism patients and around 16 patients who later progressed to ophthalmopathy. The 100 discovery patients were randomly split 7:3 into training and test sets. The study also compared thyroid tissue and blood T-cell repertoires from 6 or 7 Graves' hyperthyroidism patients. After blood sampling, hyperthyroidism patients were treated with methimazole at a starting dose of 30 mg daily, and ophthalmopathy patients were treated with high-dose intravenous methylprednisolone. Libraries were constructed in a second round of multiplex PCR, after which size selection and purification were carried out. Paired-end sequencing of the libraries was performed with 100 bp reads on an Illumina HiSeq2000. Raw data were processed with SOAPnuke, discarding reads with adapters, uncalled bases, mean Phred below 15, or no exact constant-primer or identifier match. COPE v1.2.5 was used to merge high-quality paired reads, and clonotypes were defined as unique nucleotide sequences. MiTCR v1.1 was used to align the clonotypes against IMGT TRBV, TRBD and TRBJ reference segments. The analysis was restricted to V-J combinations with a frequency above 0.0001, which together covered 99% to 99.2% of the repertoires. The TCS score was defined as the ratio of F50 (clonal expansion) to E x V (chaos), calculated using BLOSUM62-based TCRdist between CDR3 peptides within each V-J. Welch's t-statistics and random forest reduced 450 to 600 V-J features to 10 to 15, which were used in a naive Bayes classifier (R e1071). Sample size was not statistically predetermined, and blinding of investigators to group allocation was not performed. TCR Vbeta CDR3 sequencing of 135 peripheral blood samples (under 45 ophthalmopathy, 75 to 85 hyperthyroidism and some 17 progressor patients) is reported in the paper.

This TCR was sampled from a man aged 18 to 29 with Graves disease. Donor details come from another sample of the same person, matched by shared clones. The sequence is built from TRBV2 and TRBJ2-5; 10 central nucleotides agree with TRBD1. This sample comprised peripheral blood mononuclear cells (PBMCs), obtained at new diagnosis, from a patient treated with antithyroid drugs. The CDR3 region has the sequence CASSESTGGAAETQYF. DNA sequence: TGTGCCAGCAGTGAATCGACAGGGGGCGCCGCAGAGACCCAGTACTTC.